This paragraph covers one T cell receptor (beta chain) sequence. The antigen it recognizes is unknown. No much larger clone exists at a distance of one base, and base qualities are not known. This CDR3 is also generated by other DNA sequences in the sample. Unmatched junction bases come to 5, with V trimmed by 5 bases and J by 4 bases. According to the germline V gene, CDR1 reads WSHSY and CDR2 reads SAAADI. From the cysteine through the phenylalanine, the CDR3 covers 15 amino acids. Kept here is only the CDR3 DNA, which spans 45 bases and is read in frame from base 1. TCR CDR3 regions were amplified from genomic DNA by multiplex PCR using the deep immunoSEQ assay. Genomic DNA extracted from each cell subset was distributed evenly over all wells of several immunoSEQ 96-well plates, and each plate served as one replicate. For unsorted PBMC, roughly 0.3 ug genomic DNA, equal to 25,000 to 35,000 T cell genomes, was loaded into each replicate PCR. Ten immunoSEQ deep assay plates were used to sequence the unsorted PBMC genomic DNA. The purified libraries were quantified using a Qubit 3.0 fluorometer, sized with a Bioanalyzer 2100, and then quantified again using the KAPA Library Quantification kit. Every immunoSEQ 96-well plate was sequenced on a separate single-read 150-cycle Illumina NextSeq 550 flow cell. The original pipeline was this. Because the immunoSEQ output held only junctional sequences and lacked quality scores, the filtering could not match the filtering applied to full-length reads. To assign V/J genes and CDR3, sequences were annotated using PyIR, a Python wrapper for IgBLAST v1.9, with IMGT germline references. Reads were filtered out if the reads had weak V/J assignments (E-value above 1e-6), no CDR3, stop codons, out-of-frame junctions, or ambiguous translated residues. V3J clonotypes were defined as sequences sharing the same inferred V gene, J gene, and CDR3 amino acid sequence. Percentage overlap between repertoires was computed as shared unique clonotypes divided by the size of the smaller repertoire. RTK rarefaction, the Chao1 estimator, and Recon v2.1 estimates of unobserved clonotypes were used to assess repertoire richness. TCRdb limited this immuneACCESS table to in-frame rearrangements with V and J called. A share of clones is missing; checked studies link under half to unresolved V genes, and the rest is unexplained. V, J and clone size derive from that table, while D and trimming were established from the DNA sequence. The sample table lists around 500,000 clones, about three quarters of them with a count of one. The ten largest clones represent 10% to 15% of the sample.

The data were obtained in a study of shared clonotypes between healthy human individuals (dated by TCRdb to about 2020). For the wider study: The cohort comprised a couple of women and a few men aged 18 to 49 years. Each donor's leukapheresis produced roughly between roughly 0.9 and 8.9 billion PBMCs. The study deeply sequenced blood TCR repertoires of about 5 healthy adults to estimate repertoire size and the extent of clonotype sharing between individuals. Libraries were prepared and TCR repertoires were sequenced by different laboratories using diverse techniques, in order to increase sequencing depth and limit assay-specific biases. Broader findings and caveats from the paper: Pairwise subsampling indicated that sequencing depth was expected to affect the degree of clonotype sharing among donors. Sampling was limited to blood, and TCR repertoires in tissue likely differ from TCR repertoires in blood. Because the study included a small number of donors, the genetic and exposure-history diversity represented was limited.

Donors were healthy HIV-negative adults with no recently reported acute infections or vaccinations. Only Caucasian adults living in Nashville, Tennessee, USA were represented among the donors. For unsorted samples, tens of millions of PBMCs were counted and genomic DNA was extracted with the QIAamp DNA Blood Mini kit. Blood was obtained by leukapheresis, after which PBMCs were separated by Ficoll-Histopaque density gradient centrifugation and cryopreserved in liquid nitrogen vapor phase. What was sequenced was PBMCs. The chain joins TRBV10-2 to TRBJ1-5, and 10 junction bases match TRBD1. This sequence was found in a woman aged 40 to 50 in good health. Some clones in this sample may be carry-over from other donors' samples. The CDR3 region: CASSHRDRGNQPQHF. The sequenced DNA: TGCGCCAGCAGTCACCGGGACAGGGGTAATCAGCCCCAGCATTTT.